This is a list of T cell receptor beta chains from one sample in a study of CD8 T cells in ankylosing spondylitis. TCRdb reprocessed the 5' RACE reads with MiXCR, giving one entry per CDR3 protein. The sample has around 130,000 distinct CDR3 sequences, around 9.7% seen once. The sample taken for sequencing was blood, either unsorted or a sorted T cell fraction (not recorded which). These receptors all stem from a male donor with ankylosing spondylitis or in good health (not recorded which). CDR3s include the opening cysteine and the closing phenylalanine or tryptophan. The order of the fields is V gene, J gene, clone size, D gene, CDR3 protein, CDR3 DNA. The D gene is left open where the match is weak. Clone size, where shown, is once, few, many, or a class for clones that have expanded.

v_call: TRBV4-1
j_call: TRBJ2-6
clone_size: many
d_call: NA
cdr3_aa: CASSQAPAGSSGANVLTF
cdr3_nt: TGCGCCAGCAGCCAAGCTCCGGCGGGTAGCTCTGGGGCCAACGTCCTGACTTTC

v_call: TRBV5-5
j_call: TRBJ1-5
clone_size: few
d_call: NA
cdr3_aa: CASSRAGQKNQPQHF
cdr3_nt: TGTGCCAGCAGCCGAGCCGGACAGAAAAATCAGCCCCAGCATTTT

v_call: TRBV27
j_call: TRBJ2-1
clone_size: many
d_call: TRBD2
cdr3_aa: CASTGTSGYNEQFF
cdr3_nt: TGTGCCAGCACCGGGACTAGCGGTTACAATGAGCAGTTCTTC

v_call: TRBV20-1
j_call: TRBJ2-7
clone_size: many
d_call: NA
cdr3_aa: CSARDLGRETGEQYF
cdr3_nt: TGCAGTGCTAGAGATCTGGGGAGAGAGACTGGCGAGCAGTACTTC

v_call: TRBV29-1
j_call: TRBJ2-1
clone_size: many
d_call: NA
cdr3_aa: CSAQAWGYNEQFF
cdr3_nt: TGCAGCGCCCAGGCCTGGGGGTACAATGAGCAGTTCTTC

v_call: TRBV18
j_call: TRBJ2-1
clone_size: many
d_call: TRBD2
cdr3_aa: CASSRETSGTYNEQFF
cdr3_nt: TGTGCCAGCTCACGAGAGACTAGCGGGACCTACAATGAGCAGTTCTTC

v_call: TRBV28
j_call: TRBJ1-5
clone_size: many
d_call: TRBD1
cdr3_aa: CASSRQGNNQPQHF
cdr3_nt: TGTGCCAGCAGCCGACAGGGAAACAATCAGCCCCAGCATTTT

v_call: TRBV7-9
j_call: TRBJ2-7
clone_size: many
d_call: TRBD2
cdr3_aa: CASSSPLTSGRWYEQYF
cdr3_nt: TGTGCCAGCAGCTCCCCCCTGACTAGCGGGAGATGGTACGAGCAGTACTTC

v_call: TRBV5-1
j_call: TRBJ2-1
clone_size: many
d_call: TRBD2
cdr3_aa: CASSRTSGSPNEQFF
cdr3_nt: TGCGCCAGCAGTCGGACTAGCGGGAGTCCGAATGAGCAGTTCTTC

v_call: TRBV5-1
j_call: TRBJ2-3
clone_size: many
d_call: NA
cdr3_aa: CASSLNGGRGTDTQYF
cdr3_nt: TGCGCCAGCAGCTTAAATGGGGGCAGAGGCACAGATACGCAGTATTTT

v_call: TRBV10-3
j_call: TRBJ2-5
clone_size: NA
d_call: TRBD2
cdr3_aa: CAISLNTGTSGRTQETQYF
cdr3_nt: TGTGCCATCAGTTTGAATACGGGGACTAGCGGGAGGACCCAAGAGACCCAGTACTTC

v_call: TRBV5-5
j_call: TRBJ2-3
clone_size: many
d_call: NA
cdr3_aa: CASSLGPGPTDTQYF
cdr3_nt: TGTGCCAGCAGCTTGGGTCCAGGGCCCACAGATACGCAGTATTTT

v_call: TRBV24-1
j_call: TRBJ2-1
clone_size: many
d_call: NA
cdr3_aa: CATSRGGGNEQFF
cdr3_nt: TGTGCCACTTCTCGGGGAGGGGGCAATGAGCAGTTCTTC

v_call: TRBV6-1
j_call: TRBJ1-4
clone_size: many
d_call: NA
cdr3_aa: CASMTPRENNEKLFF
cdr3_nt: TGTGCCAGCATGACGCCGAGGGAGAATAATGAAAAACTGTTTTTT

v_call: TRBV9
j_call: TRBJ2-5
clone_size: many
d_call: NA
cdr3_aa: CASSKTLGQFETQYF
cdr3_nt: TGTGCCAGCAGCAAGACCCTCGGACAATTTGAGACCCAGTACTTC

v_call: TRBV15
j_call: TRBJ2-1
clone_size: few
d_call: NA
cdr3_aa: CATSSDLPRGGNEQFF
cdr3_nt: TGTGCCACCAGCAGTGATCTCCCGAGGGGGGGTAATGAGCAGTTCTTC

v_call: TRBV11-2
j_call: TRBJ2-3
clone_size: NA
d_call: TRBD1
cdr3_aa: CASSLGAGGGDITDTQYF
cdr3_nt: TGTGCCAGCAGCTTAGGGGCAGGGGGCGGAGATATCACAGATACGCAGTATTTT

v_call: TRBV6-5
j_call: TRBJ2-3
clone_size: many
d_call: NA
cdr3_aa: CASSSRRRGSTDTQYF
cdr3_nt: TGTGCCAGCAGTTCCCGTCGGAGGGGAAGCACAGATACGCAGTATTTT

v_call: TRBV20-1
j_call: TRBJ2-3
clone_size: many
d_call: TRBD2
cdr3_aa: CSASILAGAITDTQYF
cdr3_nt: TGCAGTGCTAGCATCCTAGCGGGAGCTATAACAGATACGCAGTATTTT

v_call: TRBV6-1
j_call: TRBJ2-7
clone_size: many
d_call: NA
cdr3_aa: CASSSSGLGNEQYF
cdr3_nt: TGTGCCAGCAGTAGTTCCGGGCTGGGGAACGAGCAGTACTTC

v_call: TRBV4-2
j_call: TRBJ2-1
clone_size: few
d_call: NA
cdr3_aa: CASSQLGSIYNEQFF
cdr3_nt: TGTGCCAGCAGCCAACTCGGGAGCATCTACAATGAGCAGTTCTTC

v_call: TRBV27
j_call: TRBJ2-7
clone_size: many
d_call: TRBD2
cdr3_aa: CASSFSAGGLGEQYF
cdr3_nt: TGTGCCAGCAGTTTTTCAGCGGGAGGTTTAGGCGAGCAGTACTTC

v_call: TRBV28
j_call: TRBJ2-3
clone_size: many
d_call: NA
cdr3_aa: CASSFSGITDTQYF
cdr3_nt: TGTGCCAGCAGTTTCAGCGGTATCACAGATACGCAGTATTTT

v_call: TRBV12-3/TRBV12-4
j_call: TRBJ1-2
clone_size: many
d_call: NA
cdr3_aa: CASSSNSGGRGYTF
cdr3_nt: TGTGCCAGCAGTTCAAACTCGGGCGGGCGTGGCTACACCTTC

v_call: TRBV11-2
j_call: TRBJ2-7
clone_size: few
d_call: NA
cdr3_aa: CASSSTCRTASRKGPYEQYF
cdr3_nt: TGTGCCAGCAGCTCGACCTGCCGGACAGCCTCTAGAAAGGGACCCTACGAGCAGTACTTC

v_call: TRBV6-1
j_call: TRBJ2-3
clone_size: many
d_call: NA
cdr3_aa: CASSRSADTQYF
cdr3_nt: TGTGCCAGCAGTCGAAGCGCTGATACGCAGTATTTT

v_call: TRBV30
j_call: TRBJ2-7
clone_size: many
d_call: NA
cdr3_aa: CAWTTGYEQYF
cdr3_nt: TGTGCCTGGACCACTGGCTACGAGCAGTACTTC

v_call: TRBV20-1
j_call: TRBJ1-4
clone_size: many
d_call: NA
cdr3_aa: CSALPLTRNEKLFF
cdr3_nt: TGCAGTGCTCTTCCGCTTACGCGAAATGAAAAACTGTTTTTT

v_call: TRBV28
j_call: TRBJ2-7
clone_size: many
d_call: NA
cdr3_aa: CASTRDRGSASEQYF
cdr3_nt: TGTGCCAGCACCCGAGACCGGGGATCCGCCTCCGAGCAGTACTTC